This T cell receptor (beta chain) was identified in a study of beta chain features in type 1 diabetes. The V end was cut by 4 bases, the J end by 6 bases, with 7 bases between. The CDR3 has 11 amino acids. Germline values: CDR1 SEHNR, CDR2 FQNEAQ (reference sequence). A few counts support this clone. The antigen is not known. The isolated RNA, all of it, was reverse transcribed, so expressed TCRB transcripts were what got sequenced. Repertoires were generated with immunoSEQ multiplex PCR, while TCRdb's copy carries only in-frame clones and drops some. Of about 160,000 clones listed, around 63% are singletons. General study results and limits: Type 1 diabetes patients showed a moderate but significant shortening of TCRB CDR3s in all four CD4+ subsets.

The clonotype comes from a man aged 25-45 years with type 1 diabetes. The source material was naive CD4+ T cells from blood. The chain links TRBV7-9 to TRBJ2-7; D is ambiguous. CDR3 loop: CASSSGREQYF. CDR3 bases: TGTGCCAGCAGCTCCGGGCGCGAGCAGTACTTC. Full variable domain (remainder filled in from reference TRBV7-9 and TRBJ2-7): DTGVSQNPRHKITKRGQNVTFRCDPISEHNRLYWYRQTLGQGPEFLTYFQNEAQLEKSRLLSDRFSAERPKGSFSTLEIQRTEQGDSAMYLCASSSGREQYFGPGTRLTVT.